The rows below give T cell receptor beta chains drawn from one sample of a study of PD-1 blockade in classical Hodgkin lymphoma. Assay: immunoSEQ multiplex PCR; the TCRdb copy retains only in-frame clones and omits some. This table has approximately 20,000 clones, 70% to 90% appearing once. The input for sequencing was peripheral blood mononuclear cells (PBMCs), taken before the fourth cycle of nivolumab. Receptor source: a human donor with classical Hodgkin lymphoma. The CDR3 runs from the conserved cysteine through the conserved F or W. D genes are given only for firm matches. Only part of the rows carry a size: once, few, many, or a class if the clone is expanded.

>TRBD1|-|TRBV19|TRBJ2-5
CASSHPGQGTRAQYF
TGTGCCAGTAGCCACCCGGGACAGGGGACTCGGGCCCAGTACTTC
>-|medium-sized|TRBV6-6|TRBJ2-5
CASSWAAGQTETQYF
TGTGCCAGCAGTTGGGCGGCGGGACAGACAGAGACCCAGTACTTC
>-|-|TRBV19|TRBJ1-5
CASREAARYKRNQPQHF
TGTGCCTCAAGAGAGGCAGCAAGATATAAGCGCAATCAGCCCCAGCATTTT
>-|-|TRBV11-2|TRBJ2-5
CASSLGLGDYQETQYF
TGTGCCAGCAGCTTAGGATTGGGGGATTACCAAGAGACCCAGTACTTC
>-|-|TRBV2|TRBJ2-5
CASSEWTGEETQYF
TGTGCCAGCAGTGAATGGACGGGAGAGGAGACCCAGTACTTC
>-|-|TRBV5-1|TRBJ1-4
CASSLEGHWAPKEKLFF
TGCGCCAGCAGCTTGGAGGGACATTGGGCCCCGAAAGAAAAACTGTTTTTT
>-|-|TRBV5-1|TRBJ1-4
CASSFGRGLEKLFF
TGCGCCAGCAGCTTCGGCAGGGGACTTGAAAAACTGTTTTTT
>-|-|TRBV7-2|TRBJ1-2
CASSPGSVIGYTF
TGTGCCAGCAGCCCGGGGTCCGTTATTGGCTACACCTTC
>-|once|TRBV19|TRBJ1-1
CASSRMNTEAFF
TGTGCCAGTTCGAGGATGAACACTGAAGCTTTCTTT
>-|medium-sized|TRBV19|TRBJ1-3
CASNPLGGGANTIYF
TGTGCCAGTAACCCCCTGGGGGGGGGAGCGAACACCATATATTTT
>TRBD2|-|TRBV7-6|TRBJ2-1
CASSQGLVNEQFF
TGTGCCAGCAGCCAGGGACTAGTCAATGAGCAGTTCTTC
>-|-|TRBV5-6|TRBJ1-3
CASSPARPGVKSGNTIYF
TGTGCCAGCAGCCCCGCCCGGCCAGGGGTTAAGTCTGGAAACACCATATATTTT
>-|-|TRBV4-3|TRBJ2-7
CASSQADGEPYEQYF
TGCGCCAGCAGCCAAGCAGACGGGGAACCCTACGAGCAGTACTTC
>-|-|TRBV5-1|TRBJ1-1
CASSLGGGTEAFF
TGCGCCAGCAGCTTGGGTGGGGGCACTGAAGCTTTCTTT
>-|-|TRBV2|TRBJ1-6
CASRELAVSPLHF
TGTGCCAGCAGAGAACTGGCAGTTTCACCCCTCCACTTT
>-|-|TRBV19|TRBJ2-4
CASSIDRENIQYF
TGTGCCAGTAGTATAGATCGAGAAAACATTCAGTACTTC
>-|-|TRBV4-1|TRBJ1-5
CASSRITTGFGQPQHF
TGCGCCAGCAGCCGCATAACCACAGGGTTCGGTCAGCCCCAGCATTTT
>-|-|TRBV6-5|TRBJ1-6
CASSYETGSNSPLHF
TGTGCCAGCAGTTACGAAACAGGGAGTAATTCACCCCTCCACTTT
>TRBD1|-|TRBV2|TRBJ1-1
CASSAEQGRTEAFF
TGTGCCAGCAGTGCGGAACAGGGGCGTACTGAAGCTTTCTTT
>TRBD1|few|TRBV30|TRBJ2-5
CACLYPRTGGKKETQYF
TGTGCCTGCCTTTACCCCCGGACAGGGGGTAAAAAAGAGACCCAGTACTTC
>-|-|TRBV21-1|TRBJ2-5
CAQRGGPTTKETQYF
TGTGCGCAGCGGGGTGGACCAACCACGAAAGAGACCCAGTACTTC